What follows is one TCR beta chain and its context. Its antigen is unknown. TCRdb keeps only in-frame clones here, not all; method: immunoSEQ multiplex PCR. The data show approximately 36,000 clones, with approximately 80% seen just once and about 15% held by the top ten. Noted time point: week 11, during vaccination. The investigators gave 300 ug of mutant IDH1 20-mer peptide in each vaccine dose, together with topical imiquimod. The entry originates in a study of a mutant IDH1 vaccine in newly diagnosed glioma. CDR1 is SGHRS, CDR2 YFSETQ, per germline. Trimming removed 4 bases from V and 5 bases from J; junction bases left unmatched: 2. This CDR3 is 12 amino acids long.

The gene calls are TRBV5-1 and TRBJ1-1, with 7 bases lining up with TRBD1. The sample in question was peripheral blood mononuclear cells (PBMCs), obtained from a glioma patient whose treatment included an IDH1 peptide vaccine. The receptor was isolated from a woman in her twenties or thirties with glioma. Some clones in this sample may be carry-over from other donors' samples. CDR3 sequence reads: CASSRTGTEAFF. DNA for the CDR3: TGCGCCAGCAGCCGGACAGGTACTGAAGCTTTCTTT.